The clone carrying this TCR beta chain was counted at least ten times. What it recognizes is unknown. Generated by immunoSEQ multiplex PCR, the TCRdb table keeps only in-frame clones and is missing some. The table has about 110,000 clones, roughly two thirds seen once; the top ten hold approximately 25%. Trimming cost V 1 base and J 6 bases; bases outside gene matches: 5. The CDR3 runs to 14 residues. Germline CDR1 and CDR2: KGHSH and LQKENI. The entry originates in a study of shared clonotypes between healthy human individuals. Findings and limits, study-wide: Naive subsets generally had larger estimated richness than memory subsets.

Sequenced sample: memory CD8+ T cells sorted from blood. Subset meaning: CD45RO+ cells pooled with CCR7-negative TemRA cells. The chain carries TRBV18 and TRBJ1-1; TRBD1 matches at 7 bases. This TCR derives from a woman in her thirties in good health. The CDR3 coding sequence is TGTGCCAGCTCACCACAGGGGGCTGGCGCTGAAGCTTTCTTT. Its translation: CASSPQGAGAEAFF.